The 24 T cell receptor beta chains below come from one sample, sequenced in a study of control samples from healthy donors and cancer patients. The protocol was immunoSEQ multiplex PCR, while the TCRdb copy is restricted to in-frame clones and leaves out a portion. This table holds tens of thousands of clones, approximately 89% found once. The sequenced sample consisted of blood. The receptors derive from a man between 45 and 60 years old in good health.

The gene calls are TRBV9 and TRBJ1-3, with D maybe TRBD1 (6 bases). The length of the CDR3 is 17 residues. From germline, CDR1 is SGDLS and CDR2 YYNGEE. V lost 0 bases to trimming and J lost 0 bases, with 13 bases between them. CDR3 in amino acids: CASSVGTGRNSGNTIYF. The CDR3 nucleotides are TGTGCCAGCAGCGTAGGAACAGGGAGGAACTCTGGAAACACCATATATTTT.

The CDR3 here is CSASPGGYEQYF. DNA for the CDR3: TGCAGTGCTAGTCCAGGGGGCTACGAGCAGTACTTC. The rearrangement joins TRBV20-1 to TRBJ2-7, with TRBD1 identical over 7 bases. From germline, CDR1 is DFQATT and CDR2 SNEGSKA (reference sequence). The length of the CDR3 is 12 residues. With V trimmed by 3 bases and J by 3 bases, 2 bases remained unmatched.

The J gene is TRBJ2-1, the V gene TRBV10-3; TRBD1 agrees at 9 bases. V shed 9 bases and J 8 bases; nucleotides not matched to a gene: 11. CDR3 length: 14 amino acids. Germline V gives CDR1 ENHRY, CDR2 SYGVKD. This CDR3 is CAMSGTGNTHEQFF. Written as DNA, the CDR3 is TGTGCCATGTCTGGGACAGGGAACACCCATGAGCAGTTCTTC.

The genes are TRBV5-5 and TRBJ2-5; 11 positions agree with TRBD2. The CDR3 runs to 17 residues. Trimming cost V 1 base and J 3 bases; bases outside gene matches: 8. Per the germline V gene, CDR1 is SGHKS and CDR2 is YYEKEE (reference sequence). The CDR3 sequence: CASSLYETSGGEETQYF. In nucleotides, the CDR3 is TGTGCCAGCAGCTTGTATGAAACTAGCGGGGGCGAAGAGACCCAGTACTTC.

V gene TRBV29-1 combines with J gene TRBJ2-5; D is undetermined. The germline V gene encodes CDR1 SQVTM and CDR2 ANQGSEA. The V end was cut by 6 bases, the J end by 0 bases, with 8 bases between. This CDR3 spans 12 amino acids. DNA of the CDR3: TGCAGCGTCGCACCGGACCAAGAGACCCAGTACTTC. Protein product: CSVAPDQETQYF.

This chain links TRBV5-1 with TRBJ1-4; D unresolved. The CDR3 runs to 15 residues. From germline, CDR1 is SGHRS and CDR2 YFSETQ. With 4 bases removed from V and 2 bases from J, the gap between germline ends came to 12 bases. In DNA, the CDR3 is TGCGCCAGCAGCCCCGGACCGAGTACTAATGAAAAACTGTTTTTT. This sequence encodes CASSPGPSTNEKLFF.

This chain connects TRBV29-1 to TRBJ1-3; no firm D call. V lost 2 bases to trimming and J lost 0 bases, with 5 bases between them. The CDR3 sequence is 13 residues long. Germline V gives CDR1 SQVTM, CDR2 ANQGSEA. The CDR3 nucleotides are TGCAGCGTTGAAAACATCTCTGGAAACACCATATATTTT. This encodes CSVENISGNTIYF.

The chain couples TRBV9 to TRBJ2-1; weak D call: TRBD2 (6 bases). CDR3 length equals 16 residues. Between the trimmed V and J ends, which lost 4 bases and 4 bases, there was a span of 18 bases. The germline gives CDR1 SGDLS, CDR2 YYNGEE. The CDR3: CASSPSGGEEYNEQFF. The DNA for the CDR3 is TGTGCCAGCAGCCCCTCCGGGGGAGAGGAATACAATGAGCAGTTCTTC.

Worth noting for this clone: An end of the junction differs from the germline gene, which may be a read error. J is TRBJ2-7 and V is TRBV29-1, with 7 bases lining up with TRBD2. Germline-derived CDR1 and CDR2 are SQVTM and ANQGSEA. The CDR3 runs 13 residues. The CDR3 loop reads CSVEAGPGYEQYF. CDR3 nucleotide sequence: TGCAGCGTCGAAGCGGGGCCGGGCTACGAGCAGTACTTC.

The chain links TRBV5-8 to TRBJ2-3; 10 nucleotides align to TRBD2. Germline V gene lookup returns CDR1 SGHTS and CDR2 YDEGEE. The CDR3 has 16 residues. J gave up 0 bases and V 5 bases, and 6 bases lay outside the gene matches. DNA of the CDR3: TGTGCCAGCAGACCCACTAGCGGGGTTAGCACAGATACGCAGTATTTT. This encodes CASRPTSGVSTDTQYF. Complete variable domain (other parts from reference TRBV5-8 and TRBJ2-3): EAGVTQSPTHLIKTRGQQATLRCSPISGHTSVYWYQQALGLGLQFLLWYDEGEERNRGNFPPRFSGRQFPNYSSELNVNALELEDSALYLCASRPTSGVSTDTQYFGPGTRLTVL.

In this sample, this clone turned up a few times. Other DNA variants within this sample encode the same CDR3. The chain has TRBV7-2 and TRBJ2-3; 8 nucleotides align to TRBD2. From germline, CDR1 is SGHTA and CDR2 FQGNSA. This CDR3 contains 14 residues. J was trimmed by 4 bases and V by 5 bases; bases with no gene match: 5. For the CDR3, the DNA is TGTGCCAGCAGCCCGGGGGGGGCCGCAGATACGCAGTATTTT. The encoded protein is CASSPGGAADTQYF.

This clone was recorded once. V is TRBV7-2 and J is TRBJ1-2; a weak D match, TRBD1 (5 bases). The germline V gene encodes CDR1 SGHTA and CDR2 FQGNSA. Deletions cut 5 bases from V and 7 bases from J, with 14 bases between. This CDR3 region has 13 residues. The CDR3 loop reads CASSPRGEGGYTF. The CDR3 DNA reads as TGTGCCAGCAGCCCTCGGGGGGAAGGTGGCTACACCTTC. The full variable domain, in which reference TRBV7-2 and TRBJ1-2 provide the parts outside the CDR3, is GAGVSQSPSNKVTEKGKDVELRCDPISGHTALYWYRQSLGQGLEFLIYFQGNSAPDKSGLPSDRFSAERTGGSVSTLTIQRTQQEDSAVYLCASSPRGEGGYTFGSGTRLTVV.

The chain uses TRBV5-4 and TRBJ2-1; 10 bases match TRBD1. The germline gives CDR1 SGHNT, CDR2 YYREEE (reference sequence). This CDR3 spans 14 amino acids. J was trimmed by 7 bases and V by 4 bases; bases with no gene match: 5. This CDR3 is CASSKGQGENEQFF. The CDR3, as DNA: TGTGCCAGCAGCAAAGGACAGGGGGAAAATGAGCAGTTCTTC.

The gene calls are TRBV5-4 and TRBJ2-2; TRBD2 agrees at 9 bases. The CDR3 has 19 amino acids. Germline CDR1 is SGHNT and CDR2 is YYREEE (reference sequence). Trimming at V came to 1 base and at J to 2 bases, leaving 12 bases not matched to a gene. The CDR3 loop reads CASSLYGPGGGGNTGELFF. CDR3 coding DNA: TGTGCCAGCAGCTTGTACGGGCCAGGCGGGGGGGGAAACACCGGGGAGCTGTTTTTT.

This sequence joins TRBV6-4 and TRBJ2-3, with 13 bases matching TRBD2. CDR1 MRHNA and CDR2 SNTAGT come from the germline V gene. The trim removed 3 bases at V and 2 bases at J, leaving 11 bases unmatched. The CDR3 runs 19 residues. CDR3 loop: CASSETSGGAILLTDTQYF. Here the CDR3 DNA reads TGTGCCAGCAGTGAAACTAGCGGGGGGGCCATCCTCCTCACAGATACGCAGTATTTT.

The genes are TRBV24-1 and TRBJ2-5; D is uncertain. This CDR3 has 15 amino acids. Germline V lookup: CDR1 KGHDR, CDR2 SFDVKD. V lost 4 bases, J lost 0 bases, and 11 bases lay in between. This chain's CDR3 is CATSEPKAYQETQYF. CDR3 in DNA: TGTGCCACCAGTGAACCGAAAGCGTACCAAGAGACCCAGTACTTC.

The chain is built from TRBV7-2 and TRBJ2-3; 7 positions match TRBD1. Germline V gene sequence: CDR1 SGHTA, CDR2 FQGNSA. CDR3 length: 16 amino acids. Trimming at V came to 5 bases and at J to 0 bases, leaving 8 bases not matched to a gene. The CDR3 DNA sequence: TGTGCCAGCAGCCGCCGGGACAGTCAAAGCACAGATACGCAGTATTTT. Residues: CASSRRDSQSTDTQYF.

The rearrangement links TRBV6-5 to TRBJ2-1, with D perhaps matching TRBD2 (5 bases). CDR1 and CDR2 from the germline V gene are MNHEY and SVGAGI. Trimming took off 7 bases at V and 0 bases at J, with 13 bases between the two ends. The CDR3 extends over 15 amino acids. CDR3 residues: CASTPHTSSYNEQFF. The CDR3 coding sequence is TGTGCCAGCACCCCCCATACTAGCTCCTACAATGAGCAGTTCTTC.

The rearrangement joins TRBV1 to TRBJ1-1. TRBV1 is a pseudogene segment. CDR3 length: 8 amino acids. The CDR3 is CTSSRAFF. The CDR3 DNA reads TGCACCAGCAGCCGAGCTTTCTTT.

The chain employs TRBV5-6 and TRBJ2-7; TRBD1 is a possible D gene (5 bases). Trimming took 4 bases from V and 2 from J, leaving 16 bases between them. Germline CDR1 and CDR2: SGHDT and YYEEEE. This CDR3 is 15 amino acids long. The CDR3 DNA follows: TGTGCCAGCAGCACTGTTGGGCAGGGCCCCTACGAGCAGTACTTC. Residues: CASSTVGQGPYEQYF.

The rearrangement joins TRBV9 to TRBJ2-5, with D possibly matching TRBD1 (6 bases). There are 15 residues in the CDR3. Trimming pared 0 bases from V and 1 base from J, leaving 10 bases between. Per germline, CDR1 SGDLS and CDR2 YYNGEE. The DNA of the CDR3 is TGTGCCAGCAGCGTAGAGGGGGTGTCCCAAGAGACCCAGTACTTC. Its protein is CASSVEGVSQETQYF. Complete variable domain (other parts from reference TRBV9 and TRBJ2-5): DSGVTQTPKHLITATGQRVTLRCSPRSGDLSVYWYQQSLDQGLQFLIQYYNGEERAKGNILERFSAQQFPDLHSELNLSSLELGDSALYFCASSVEGVSQETQYFGPGTRLLVL.

This chain links TRBV28 with TRBJ1-6; 8 bases map to TRBD1. The CDR3 runs 14 residues. The germline CDR1 and CDR2 sequences are MDHEN and SYDVKM. V shed 5 bases and J 7 bases; nucleotides not matched to a gene: 4. CDR3 nucleotide sequence: TGTGCCAGCAGTAAGGACAGGGAAAATTCACCCCTCCACTTT. This codes for CASSKDRENSPLHF.

V gene TRBV3-1 (or the pseudogene TRBV3-2) combines with J gene TRBJ1-1, with 10 bases identical to TRBD1. This CDR3 has 16 amino acids. Per the germline V gene, CDR1 is LGHDT and CDR2 is YNNKEL (reference sequence). The J segment lost 1 base and the V segment lost 7 bases, leaving 9 bases of the junction unmatched. The CDR3 protein is CASKALTGGGNTEAFF. The CDR3 nucleotides read TGTGCCAGCAAAGCTTTGACAGGGGGCGGGAACACTGAAGCTTTCTTT.

The chain couples TRBV3-1 (or the pseudogene TRBV3-2) to TRBJ1-1; D gene unclear. V gave up 4 bases and J gave up 4 bases, with 10 bases separating them. The CDR3 sequence is 13 residues long. Germline assignment: CDR1 LGHDT and CDR2 YNNKEL (reference sequence). The CDR3 region is CASSPRRSTEAFF. As DNA, the CDR3 is TGTGCCAGCAGCCCGCGAAGGTCCACTGAAGCTTTCTTT.